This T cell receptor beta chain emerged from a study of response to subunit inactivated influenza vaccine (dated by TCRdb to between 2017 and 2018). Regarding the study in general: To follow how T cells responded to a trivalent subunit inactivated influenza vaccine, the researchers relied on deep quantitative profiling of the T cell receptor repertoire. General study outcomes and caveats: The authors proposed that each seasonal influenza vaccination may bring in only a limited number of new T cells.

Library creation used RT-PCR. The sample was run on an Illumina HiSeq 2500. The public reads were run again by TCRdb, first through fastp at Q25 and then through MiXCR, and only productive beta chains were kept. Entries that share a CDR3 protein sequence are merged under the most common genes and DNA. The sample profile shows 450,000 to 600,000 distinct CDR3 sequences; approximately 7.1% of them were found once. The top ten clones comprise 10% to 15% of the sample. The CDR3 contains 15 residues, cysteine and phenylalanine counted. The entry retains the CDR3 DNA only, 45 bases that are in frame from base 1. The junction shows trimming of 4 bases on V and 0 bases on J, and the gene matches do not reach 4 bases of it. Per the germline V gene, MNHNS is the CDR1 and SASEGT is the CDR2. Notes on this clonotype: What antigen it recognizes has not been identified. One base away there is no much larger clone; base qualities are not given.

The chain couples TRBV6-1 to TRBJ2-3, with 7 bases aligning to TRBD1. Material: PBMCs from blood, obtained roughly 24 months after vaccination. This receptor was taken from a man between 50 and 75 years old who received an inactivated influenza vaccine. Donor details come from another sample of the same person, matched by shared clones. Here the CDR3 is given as CASSAGQPSTDTQYF. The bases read TGTGCCAGCAGTGCGGGACAGCCTAGCACAGATACGCAGTATTTT.